This T cell receptor (beta chain) stems from a study of CD8+ T cells in alopecia areata. Findings and limits, study-wide: Both scalp clonality and the expanded CD8+ clones among the top 100 showed a significant decrease with tofacitinib. Higher clonality and more expanded CD8+ clones appeared in lesional than normal scalp. Many expanded lesional clones persisted in scalp and blood during tofacitinib treatment.

As to treatment: oral pan-JAK inhibitor, 5-10 mg twice daily. Samples from alopecia areata patients were lesional scalp punch biopsies and peripheral blood. Extracted RNA was reverse transcribed, and the resulting cDNA served as sequencing template. Clones were read by immunoSEQ multiplex PCR, and TCRdb kept only the in-frame ones, dropping some. Here the sample spans about 270,000 clones, 60% being singletons. This CDR3 has 16 residues. Germline trimming cut 0 bases from V and 2 bases from J; bases unmatched to any gene: 6. Germline V CDR1 and CDR2: GTSNPN, SVGIG (reference sequence). A remark on this clone: The antigen is not known.

This sequence joins TRBV30 and TRBJ2-2; 7 positions agree with TRBD2. The material was CD4+ T cells sorted from blood, obtained at approximately week 51, from a patient treated with tofacitinib. This receptor was identified in a human donor with alopecia areata. The CDR3 loop is CAWSVGRGLNTGELFF. The CDR3 nucleotides are TGTGCCTGGAGTGTGGGGAGGGGCCTAAACACCGGGGAGCTGTTTTTT.